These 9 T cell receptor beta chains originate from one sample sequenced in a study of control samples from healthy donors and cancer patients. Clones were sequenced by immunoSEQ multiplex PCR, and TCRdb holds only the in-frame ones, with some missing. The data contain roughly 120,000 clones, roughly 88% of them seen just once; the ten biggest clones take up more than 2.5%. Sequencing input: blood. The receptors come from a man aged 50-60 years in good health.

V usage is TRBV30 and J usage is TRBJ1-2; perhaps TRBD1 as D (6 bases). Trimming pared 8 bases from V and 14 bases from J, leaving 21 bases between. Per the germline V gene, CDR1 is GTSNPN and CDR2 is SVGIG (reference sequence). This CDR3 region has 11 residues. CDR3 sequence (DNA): TGTGCCCGGCCCGAGGGGGTTTTTATTACCTTC. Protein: CARPEGVFITF.

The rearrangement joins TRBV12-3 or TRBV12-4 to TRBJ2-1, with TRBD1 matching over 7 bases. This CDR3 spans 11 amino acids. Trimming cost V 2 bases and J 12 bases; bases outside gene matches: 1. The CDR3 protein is CASSLSGGQFF. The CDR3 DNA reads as TGTGCCAGCAGTTTATCAGGGGGGCAGTTCTTC.

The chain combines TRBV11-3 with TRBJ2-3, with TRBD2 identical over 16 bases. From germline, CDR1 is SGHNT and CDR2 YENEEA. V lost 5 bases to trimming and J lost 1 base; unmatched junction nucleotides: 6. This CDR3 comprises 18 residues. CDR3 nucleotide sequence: TGTGCCAGCAGCCAGGGACTAGCGGGGGGGCCGCGCACAGATACGCAGTATTTT. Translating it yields CASSQGLAGGPRTDTQYF.

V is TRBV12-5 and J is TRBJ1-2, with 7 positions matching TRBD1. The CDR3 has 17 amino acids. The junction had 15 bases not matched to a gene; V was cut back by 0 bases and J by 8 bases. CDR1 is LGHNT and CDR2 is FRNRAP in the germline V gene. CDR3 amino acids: CASGLVLVRQGVPGYTF. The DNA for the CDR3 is TGTGCTAGTGGTTTGGTACTTGTTCGGCAGGGGGTACCCGGCTACACCTTC.

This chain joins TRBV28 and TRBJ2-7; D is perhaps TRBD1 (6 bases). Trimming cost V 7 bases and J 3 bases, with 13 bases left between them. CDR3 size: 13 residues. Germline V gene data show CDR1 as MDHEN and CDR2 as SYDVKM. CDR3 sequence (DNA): TGTGCCAGCACCGCAGGGGAAAGCTACGAGCAGTACTTC. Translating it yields CASTAGESYEQYF.

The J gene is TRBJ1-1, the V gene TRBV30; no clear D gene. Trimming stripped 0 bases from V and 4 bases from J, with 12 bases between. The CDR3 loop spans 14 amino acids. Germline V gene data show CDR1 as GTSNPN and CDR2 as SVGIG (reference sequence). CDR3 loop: CAWSVRQVGTEAFF. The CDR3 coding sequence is TGTGCCTGGAGTGTACGGCAGGTCGGCACTGAAGCTTTCTTT.

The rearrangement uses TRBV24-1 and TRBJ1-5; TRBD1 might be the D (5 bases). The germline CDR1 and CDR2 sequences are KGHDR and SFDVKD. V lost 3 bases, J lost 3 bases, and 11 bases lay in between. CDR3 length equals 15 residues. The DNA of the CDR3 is TGTGCCACCAGTGATGGGGGGATGTACAATCAGCCCCAGCATTTT. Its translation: CATSDGGMYNQPQHF.

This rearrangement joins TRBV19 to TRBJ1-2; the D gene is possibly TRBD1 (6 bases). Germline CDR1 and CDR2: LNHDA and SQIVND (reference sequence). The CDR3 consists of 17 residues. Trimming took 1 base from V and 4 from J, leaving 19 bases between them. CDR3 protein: CASSIGGTQLTSYGYTF. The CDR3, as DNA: TGTGCCAGTAGTATAGGCGGGACACAACTTACTAGCTATGGCTACACCTTC.

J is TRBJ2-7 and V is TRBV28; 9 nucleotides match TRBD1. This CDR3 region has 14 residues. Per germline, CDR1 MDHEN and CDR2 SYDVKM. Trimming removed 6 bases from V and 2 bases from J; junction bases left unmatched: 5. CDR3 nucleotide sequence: TGTGCCAGCAGCACAGGACAGGGGCCCTACGAGCAGTACTTC. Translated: CASSTGQGPYEQYF. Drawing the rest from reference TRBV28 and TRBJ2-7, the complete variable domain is DVKVTQSSRYLVKRTGEKVFLECVQDMDHENMFWYRQDPGLGLRLIYFSYDVKMKEKGDIPEGYSVSREKKERFSLILESASTNQTSMYLCASSTGQGPYEQYFGPGTRLTVT.